A selection of T cell receptor beta chains follows, all from one sample in a study of control samples from healthy donors and cancer patients. Measured with immunoSEQ multiplex PCR; TCRdb has only the in-frame clones, and not every one. This sample carries about 120,000 clones, around 89% of them seen once, and the ten largest clones take around 1.1%. The sample comprised PBMCs. The receptor set was obtained from a woman in her forties or fifties with colorectal cancer. The CDR3 runs from the conserved cysteine through the conserved F or W. The D gene is left open where the match is weak. Rows give clone size only sometimes, using once, few, many, or a class for an expanded clone.

TRBV7-9,TRBJ2-3,-,-,TGTGCCAGCAGGCCTCCGGGACCCAACCCCCATACGCAGTATTTT,CASRPPGPNPHTQYF
TRBV28,TRBJ2-7,TRBD2,-,TGTGCCAGCAGTTCTAGCGGGAGATATGACGAGCAGTACTTC,CASSSSGRYDEQYF
TRBV5-1,TRBJ2-1,TRBD2,few,TGCGCCAGCAGCTTGGCCGGGTCTAGCGGGGGCCTTGAGCAGTTCTTC,CASSLAGSSGGLEQFF
TRBV3-1/TRBV3-2,TRBJ2-2,TRBD2,-,TGTGCCAGCAGCCAATTTGCCACTAGCGGGGAGACCGGGGAGCTGTTTTTT,CASSQFATSGETGELFF
TRBV15,TRBJ1-4,-,once,TGTGCCACCAGCCCAACCAGACAGCTTTTTACTAATGAAAAACTGTTTTTT,CATSPTRQLFTNEKLFF
TRBV25-1,TRBJ2-5,-,-,TGTGCCAGCAGTGAATACAGGGGGGGGGAGACCCAGTACTTC,CASSEYRGGETQYF
TRBV7-3,TRBJ2-3,-,-,TGTGCCAGCAGCTTAGATGGAGATACGCAGTATTTT,CASSLDGDTQYF
TRBV3-1/TRBV3-2,TRBJ1-2,-,-,TGTGCCAGCAGCCAAAAGTTTGAGGGGTCCTATGGCTACACCTTC,CASSQKFEGSYGYTF
TRBV28,TRBJ2-7,-,few,TGTGCCAGCAGTCCTCTTGGGGAGCCCTCCTACGAGCAGTACTTC,CASSPLGEPSYEQYF
TRBV5-8,TRBJ2-2,TRBD2,-,TGTGCCAGCAACAGACTAGCGGGCGTCTGGTCCGGGGAGCTGTTTTTT,CASNRLAGVWSGELFF
TRBV5-1,TRBJ2-5,-,-,TGCGCCAGCAGCAAAAGGACAGACCAAGAGACCCAGTACTTC,CASSKRTDQETQYF
TRBV12-3/TRBV12-4,TRBJ1-1,-,once,TGTGCCAGCAGCCAGCCCCCGGCAGGGTTAGCTTTCTTT,CASSQPPAGLAFF
TRBV30,TRBJ1-1,-,-,TGTGCCTGGAGTCCCCAGGGGAACACTGAAGCTTTCTTT,CAWSPQGNTEAFF
TRBV27,TRBJ2-1,-,-,TGTGCCAGCAGCCCCCCTCTCAAGTGGGACCTTGAGCAGTTCTTC,CASSPPLKWDLEQFF
TRBV18,TRBJ2-5,-,-,TGTGCCAGCTCACCACCGAATCGGAGCGGAGAGACCCAGTACTTC,CASSPPNRSGETQYF
TRBV28,TRBJ2-7,-,-,TGTGCCAGCAGTTTAACAGGCAGGTACGAGCAGTACTTC,CASSLTGRYEQYF
TRBV27,TRBJ2-2,TRBD2,-,TGTGCCAGCAGTTTATCGGGGGTAGCGGGAGTTATCGGGGAGCTGTTTTTT,CASSLSGVAGVIGELFF
TRBV2,TRBJ2-7,-,-,TGTGCCAGCAGTGAAATGTTGGGCTACGAGCAGTACTTC,CASSEMLGYEQYF
TRBV2,TRBJ2-5,TRBD2,-,TGTGCCAGCAAAAGGACTAGCGGGGGGGTGGAGGAGACCCAGTACTTC,CASKRTSGGVEETQYF
TRBV9,TRBJ1-3,TRBD1,-,TGTGCCAGTTCTTGGAGGGGGCAAGGAAACACCATATATTTT,CASSWRGQGNTIYF
TRBV5-1,TRBJ2-6,-,-,TGCGCCAGCAGCTTGCGCGGGGATGCGTCTGGGGCCAACGTCCTGACTTTC,CASSLRGDASGANVLTF
TRBV27,TRBJ1-4,TRBD1,-,TGTGCCAGCAGTATCCAGGGGGCTTTTGGTGAAAAACTGTTTTTT,CASSIQGAFGEKLFF
TRBV14,TRBJ2-2,-,-,TGTGCCAGCAGCCAACAAGCGCAGGGCTACGGGGAGCTGTTTTTT,CASSQQAQGYGELFF
TRBV5-6,TRBJ2-1,TRBD1,-,TGTGCCAGCAGCTTGAAACGAGGGACAGCTTACAATGAGCAGTTCTTC,CASSLKRGTAYNEQFF
TRBV12-3/TRBV12-4,TRBJ1-1,-,few,TGTGCCAGCAGGCTCACGGGGGAAGCTTTCTTT,CASRLTGEAFF
TRBV30,TRBJ1-6,-,-,TGTGCCTGGAGGGTACAGGGTTTTAGTCCGATTTCACCCCTCCACTTT,CAWRVQGFSPISPLHF